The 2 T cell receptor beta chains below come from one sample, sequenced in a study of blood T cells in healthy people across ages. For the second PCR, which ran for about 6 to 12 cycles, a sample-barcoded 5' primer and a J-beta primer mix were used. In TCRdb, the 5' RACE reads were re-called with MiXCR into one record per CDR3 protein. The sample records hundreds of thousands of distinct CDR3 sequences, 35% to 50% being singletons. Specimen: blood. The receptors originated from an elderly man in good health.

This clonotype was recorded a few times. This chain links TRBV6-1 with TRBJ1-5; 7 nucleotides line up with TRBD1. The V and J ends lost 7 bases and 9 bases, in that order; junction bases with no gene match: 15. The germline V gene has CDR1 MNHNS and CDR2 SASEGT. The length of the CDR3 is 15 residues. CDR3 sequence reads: CASTSGGGGFGPQHF. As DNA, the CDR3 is TGTGCCAGCACCTCCGGGGGAGGGGGCTTTGGGCCCCAGCATTTT.

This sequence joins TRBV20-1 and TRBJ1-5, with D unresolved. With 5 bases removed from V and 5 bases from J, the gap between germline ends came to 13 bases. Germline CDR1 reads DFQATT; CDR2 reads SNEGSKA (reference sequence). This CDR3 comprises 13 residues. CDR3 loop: CSAVPGVYQPQHF. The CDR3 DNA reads TGCAGTGCTGTCCCTGGCGTGTATCAGCCCCAGCATTTT.